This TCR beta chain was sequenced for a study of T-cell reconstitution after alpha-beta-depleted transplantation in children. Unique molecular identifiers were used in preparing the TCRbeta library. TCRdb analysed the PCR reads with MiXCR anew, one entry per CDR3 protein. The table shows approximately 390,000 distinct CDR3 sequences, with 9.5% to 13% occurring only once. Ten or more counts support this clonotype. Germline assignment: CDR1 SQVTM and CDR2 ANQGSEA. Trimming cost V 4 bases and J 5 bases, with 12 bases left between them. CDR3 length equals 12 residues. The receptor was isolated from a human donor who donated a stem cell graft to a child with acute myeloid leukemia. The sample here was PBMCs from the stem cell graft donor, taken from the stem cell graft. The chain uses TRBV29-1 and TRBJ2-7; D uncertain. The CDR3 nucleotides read TGCAGCGTTGCTTGGTCGGAAGACGAGCAGTACTTC. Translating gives CSVAWSEDEQYF.